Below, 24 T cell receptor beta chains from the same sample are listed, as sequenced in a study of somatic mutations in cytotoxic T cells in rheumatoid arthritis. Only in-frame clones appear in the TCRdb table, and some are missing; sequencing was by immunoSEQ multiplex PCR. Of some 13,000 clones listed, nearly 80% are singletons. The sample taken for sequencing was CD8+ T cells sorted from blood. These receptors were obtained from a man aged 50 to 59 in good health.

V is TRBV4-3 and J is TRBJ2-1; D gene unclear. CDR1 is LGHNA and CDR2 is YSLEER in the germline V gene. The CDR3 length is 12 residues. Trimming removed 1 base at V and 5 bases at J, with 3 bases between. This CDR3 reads CASSQAHNEQFF. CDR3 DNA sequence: TGCGCCAGCAGCCAAGCTCACAATGAGCAGTTCTTC.

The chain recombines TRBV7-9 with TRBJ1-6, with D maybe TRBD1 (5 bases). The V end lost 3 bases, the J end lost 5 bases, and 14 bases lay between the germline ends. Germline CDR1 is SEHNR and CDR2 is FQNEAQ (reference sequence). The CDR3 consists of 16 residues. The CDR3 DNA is TGTGCCAGCAGCTTCCGAGACAGTAGGAATAATTCACCCCTCCACTTT. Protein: CASSFRDSRNNSPLHF.

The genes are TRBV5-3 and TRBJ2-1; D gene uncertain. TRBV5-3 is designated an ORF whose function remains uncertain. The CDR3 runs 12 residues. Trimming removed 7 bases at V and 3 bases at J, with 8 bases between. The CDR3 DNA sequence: TGTGCCAGAGTTCGGAGCTACAATGAGCAGTTCTTC. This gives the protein CARVRSYNEQFF.

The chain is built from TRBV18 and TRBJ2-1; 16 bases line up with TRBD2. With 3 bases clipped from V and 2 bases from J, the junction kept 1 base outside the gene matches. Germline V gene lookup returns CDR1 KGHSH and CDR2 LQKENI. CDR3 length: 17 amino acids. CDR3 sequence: CASSPGLAGGPYNEQFF. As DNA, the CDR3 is TGTGCCAGCTCACCGGGACTAGCGGGAGGGCCCTACAATGAGCAGTTCTTC.

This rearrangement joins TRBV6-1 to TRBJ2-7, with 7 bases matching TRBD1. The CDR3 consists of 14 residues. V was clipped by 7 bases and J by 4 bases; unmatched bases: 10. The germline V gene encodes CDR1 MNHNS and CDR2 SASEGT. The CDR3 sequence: CASTPGQLLYEQYF. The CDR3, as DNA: TGTGCCAGCACCCCGGGACAGCTATTATACGAGCAGTACTTC.

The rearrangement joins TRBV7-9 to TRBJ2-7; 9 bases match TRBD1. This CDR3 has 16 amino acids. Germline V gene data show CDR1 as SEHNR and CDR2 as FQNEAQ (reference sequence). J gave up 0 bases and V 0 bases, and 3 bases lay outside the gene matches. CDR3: CASSLAGTGSSYEQYF. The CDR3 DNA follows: TGTGCCAGCAGCTTAGCCGGGACAGGGAGCTCCTACGAGCAGTACTTC.

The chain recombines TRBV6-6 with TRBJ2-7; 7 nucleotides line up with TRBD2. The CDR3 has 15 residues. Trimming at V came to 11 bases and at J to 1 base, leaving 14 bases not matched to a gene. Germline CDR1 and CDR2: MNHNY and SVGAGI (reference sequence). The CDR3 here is CAPGPGGSGSYEQYF. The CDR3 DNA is TGTGCCCCCGGCCCGGGCGGGAGTGGATCCTACGAGCAGTACTTC.

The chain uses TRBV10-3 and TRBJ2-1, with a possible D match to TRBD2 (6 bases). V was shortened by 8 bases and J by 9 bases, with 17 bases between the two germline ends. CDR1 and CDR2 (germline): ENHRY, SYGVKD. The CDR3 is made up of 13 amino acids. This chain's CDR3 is CAIRAAAGSEQFF. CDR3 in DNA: TGTGCCATCCGAGCCGCGGCCGGGAGTGAGCAGTTCTTC.

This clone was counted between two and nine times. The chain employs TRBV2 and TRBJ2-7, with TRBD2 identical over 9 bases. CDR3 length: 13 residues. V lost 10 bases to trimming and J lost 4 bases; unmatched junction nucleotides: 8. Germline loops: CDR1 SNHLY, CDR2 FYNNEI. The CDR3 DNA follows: TGTGCCATAGACCGACTAGCGGCGTACGAGCAGTACTTC. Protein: CAIDRLAAYEQYF.

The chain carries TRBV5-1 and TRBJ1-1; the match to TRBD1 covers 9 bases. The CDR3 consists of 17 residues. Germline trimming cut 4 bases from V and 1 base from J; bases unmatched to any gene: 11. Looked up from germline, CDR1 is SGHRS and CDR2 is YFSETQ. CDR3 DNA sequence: TGCGCCAGCAGCACTGGGGACAGGGAATTCGGGAACACTGAAGCTTTCTTT. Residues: CASSTGDREFGNTEAFF.

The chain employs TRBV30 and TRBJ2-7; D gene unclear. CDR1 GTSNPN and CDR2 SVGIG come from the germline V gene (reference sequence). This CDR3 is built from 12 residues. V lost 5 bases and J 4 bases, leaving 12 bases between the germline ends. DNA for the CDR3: TGTGCCTGGGGCCACGCGACTTACGAGCAGTACTTC. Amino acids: CAWGHATYEQYF.

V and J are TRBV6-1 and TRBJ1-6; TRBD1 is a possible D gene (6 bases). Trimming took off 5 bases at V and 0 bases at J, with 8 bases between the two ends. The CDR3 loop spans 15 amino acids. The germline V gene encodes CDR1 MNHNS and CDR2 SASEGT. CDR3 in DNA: TGTGCCAGCAGTCCGGACAGCTCCTATAATTCACCCCTCCACTTT. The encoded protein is CASSPDSSYNSPLHF.

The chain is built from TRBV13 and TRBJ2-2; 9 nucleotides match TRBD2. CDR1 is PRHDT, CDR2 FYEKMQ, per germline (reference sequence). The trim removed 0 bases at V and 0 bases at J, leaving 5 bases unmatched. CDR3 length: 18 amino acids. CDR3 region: CASSLGALAGTNTGELFF. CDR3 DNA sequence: TGTGCCAGCAGCTTAGGCGCCCTAGCGGGGACGAACACCGGGGAGCTGTTTTTT. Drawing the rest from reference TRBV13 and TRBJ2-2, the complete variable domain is AAGVIQSPRHLIKEKRETATLKCYPIPRHDTVYWYQQGPGQDPQFLISFYEKMQSDKGSIPDRFSAQQFSDYHSELNMSSLELGDSALYFCASSLGALAGTNTGELFFGEGSRLTVL.

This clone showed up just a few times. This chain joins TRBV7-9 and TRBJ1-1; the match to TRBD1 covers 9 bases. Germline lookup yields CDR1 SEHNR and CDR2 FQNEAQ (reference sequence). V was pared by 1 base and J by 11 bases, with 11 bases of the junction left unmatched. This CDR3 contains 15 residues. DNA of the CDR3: TGTGCCAGCAGCTTAGGGAACTCCGGGACAGGGTCGGCTTTCTTT. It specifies CASSLGNSGTGSAFF.

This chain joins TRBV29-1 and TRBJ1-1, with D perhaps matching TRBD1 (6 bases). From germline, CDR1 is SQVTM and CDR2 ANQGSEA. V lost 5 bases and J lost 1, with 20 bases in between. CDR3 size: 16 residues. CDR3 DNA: TGCAGCGTTCCCCTTCCCGTAGGCAGGGGGAACACTGAAGCTTTCTTT. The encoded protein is CSVPLPVGRGNTEAFF.

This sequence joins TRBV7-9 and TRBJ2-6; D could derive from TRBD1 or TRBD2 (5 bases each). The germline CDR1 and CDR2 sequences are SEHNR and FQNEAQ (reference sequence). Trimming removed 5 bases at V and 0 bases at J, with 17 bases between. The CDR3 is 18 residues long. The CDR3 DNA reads TGTGCCAGCAGCCACCGGGACCCAGCACCCTCTGGGGCCAACGTCCTGACTTTC. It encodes CASSHRDPAPSGANVLTF.

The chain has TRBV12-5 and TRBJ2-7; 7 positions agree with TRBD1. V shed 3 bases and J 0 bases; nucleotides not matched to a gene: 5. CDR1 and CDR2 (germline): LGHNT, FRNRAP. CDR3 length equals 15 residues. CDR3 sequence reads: CASGLNRDSSYEQYF. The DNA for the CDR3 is TGTGCTAGTGGTTTAAACCGGGACAGCTCCTACGAGCAGTACTTC.

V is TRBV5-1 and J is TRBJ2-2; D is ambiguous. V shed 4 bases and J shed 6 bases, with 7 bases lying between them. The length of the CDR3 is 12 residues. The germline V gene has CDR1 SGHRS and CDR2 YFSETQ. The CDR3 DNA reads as TGCGCCAGCAGCGTCAGGCCCGGGGAGCTGTTTTTT. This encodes CASSVRPGELFF.

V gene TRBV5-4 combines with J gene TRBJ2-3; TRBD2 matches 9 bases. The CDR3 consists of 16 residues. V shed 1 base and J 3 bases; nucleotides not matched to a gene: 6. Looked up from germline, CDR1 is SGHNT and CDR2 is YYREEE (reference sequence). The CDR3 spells CASSLNVLAGTDTQYF. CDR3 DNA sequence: TGTGCCAGCAGCTTGAACGTACTAGCGGGTACAGATACGCAGTATTTT.

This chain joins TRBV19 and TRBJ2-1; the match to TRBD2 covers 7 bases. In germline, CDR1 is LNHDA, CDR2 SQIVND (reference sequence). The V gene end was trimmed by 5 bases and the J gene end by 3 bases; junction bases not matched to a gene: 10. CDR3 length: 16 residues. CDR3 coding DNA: TGTGCCAGTAGTCCTGGGCCTAGCGGACACTACAATGAGCAGTTCTTC. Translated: CASSPGPSGHYNEQFF.

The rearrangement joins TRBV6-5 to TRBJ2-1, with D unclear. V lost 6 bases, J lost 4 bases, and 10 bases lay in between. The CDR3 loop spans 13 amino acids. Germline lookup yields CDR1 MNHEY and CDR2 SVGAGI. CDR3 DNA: TGTGCCAGCAGGACGGATCAATACAATGAGCAGTTCTTC. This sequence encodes CASRTDQYNEQFF.

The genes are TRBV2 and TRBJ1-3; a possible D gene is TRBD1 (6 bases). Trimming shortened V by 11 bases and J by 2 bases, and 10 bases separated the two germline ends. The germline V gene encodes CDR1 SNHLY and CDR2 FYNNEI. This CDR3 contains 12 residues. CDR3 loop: CAGQRTGNTIYF. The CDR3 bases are TGTGCCGGACAGAGAACTGGAAACACCATATATTTT.

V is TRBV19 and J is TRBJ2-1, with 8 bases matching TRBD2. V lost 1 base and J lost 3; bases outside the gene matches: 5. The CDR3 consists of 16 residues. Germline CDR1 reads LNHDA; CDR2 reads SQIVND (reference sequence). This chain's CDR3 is CASSIVGAGGYNEQFF. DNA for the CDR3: TGTGCCAGTAGTATAGTCGGGGCGGGAGGCTACAATGAGCAGTTCTTC.

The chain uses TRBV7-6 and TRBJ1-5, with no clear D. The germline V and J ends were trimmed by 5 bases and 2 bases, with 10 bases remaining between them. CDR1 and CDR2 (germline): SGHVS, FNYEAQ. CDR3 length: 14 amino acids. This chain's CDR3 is CASSITQGNQPQHF. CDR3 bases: TGTGCCAGCAGCATTACCCAGGGCAATCAGCCCCAGCATTTT.